Listed below are T cell receptor beta chains from one sample, sequenced in a study of blood T cells in healthy people across ages. Via MiXCR, TCRdb re-called the 5' RACE reads, giving one row per CDR3 protein. Among over 1,500,000 distinct CDR3 sequences listed, around 40% were seen once. Sequenced material: blood. The source is a human donor in good health. The CDR3 runs from the conserved cysteine through the conserved F or W. D genes are given only for firm matches. A row's size may be missing; if present it is once, few, many or a size class.

d_gene | abundance | j_gene | v_gene | CDR3nt | CDR3aa
TRBD1 | . | TRBJ2-7 | TRBV28 | TGTACCAGCTCCATTACCGGGACAGTTGATTGGGGGGAGCAGTACTTC | CTSSITGTVDWGEQYF
. | few | TRBJ2-5 | TRBV27 | TGTGCCAGCAGTTTATCCCCACAACACGGGCAGTACTTC | CASSLSPQHGQYF
. | . | TRBJ2-1 | TRBV6-2/TRBV6-3 | TGTGCCAGCAGTCAGGGGTATGAGCAGGTCTTC | CASSQGYEQVF
. | few | TRBJ2-1 | TRBV4-1 | TGCGCCAGCAGCCATCGGGGGCCCCCCTACAATGAGCAGTTCTTC | CASSHRGPPYNEQFF
. | few | TRBJ2-2 | TRBV12-3/TRBV12-4 | TGTGCCAGCAGTAGTTATGGCGGGGAGCTGTTTTTT | CASSSYGGELFF
. | many | TRBJ1-2 | TRBV10-3 | TGTGCCATCAGCCCCATTTTGAACTATGGCTACACCTTC | CAISPILNYGYTF
TRBD2 | . | TRBJ2-3 | TRBV3-1 | TGTGCCAGCAGCCAAGTTGGTGCTAGCGGCACGGATACGCAGTATTTT | CASSQVGASGTDTQYF
. | few | TRBJ1-5 | TRBV19 | TGTGCCAGTAGTTCTGACAGGAACAATCAGCCCCAGCATTTT | CASSSDRNNQPQHF
. | few | TRBJ1-5 | TRBV6-2/TRBV6-3 | TGTGCCAGCAGTAGACGGGCAAGCAATCAGCCCCAGCATTTT | CASSRRASNQPQHF
TRBD1 | few | TRBJ2-7 | TRBV29-1 | TGCAGCGTTGAAGGGCGAGGACAGGGGTTCTACGAGCAGTACTTC | CSVEGRGQGFYEQYF
. | . | TRBJ1-1 | TRBV5-1 | TGCGCCAGCAGCTTCCGAGGGGCCGCAATGAACACTGAAGCTTTCTTT | CASSFRGAAMNTEAFF
. | . | TRBJ2-3 | TRBV20-1 | TGCAGTGCGAGCCCCGGGACCACCACCACAGATACGCAGTATTTT | CSASPGTTTTDTQYF
TRBD2 | few | TRBJ2-3 | TRBV6-2/TRBV6-3 | TGTGCCAGCAGTTACCTGGGACTAGCAGTAGATACGCAGTATTTT | CASSYLGLAVDTQYF
. | . | TRBJ1-2 | TRBV12-3/TRBV12-4 | TGTGCCAGCAGTTCGCGTGGGGCAGGGAACTATGGCTACACCTTC | CASSSRGAGNYGYTF
. | few | TRBJ2-3 | TRBV7-3 | TGTGCCAGCAGCTCCCCAGGGACCAGGGATACGCAGTATTTT | CASSSPGTRDTQYF
. | . | TRBJ2-7 | TRBV27 | TGTGCCAGCAGGCGTCTCGACAGGTCCCCCCCTCACGAGCAGTACTTC | CASRRLDRSPPHEQYF
TRBD1 | . | TRBJ2-4 | TRBV4-1 | TGCGCCAGCAGCCAGATCGGGACAGCCGTAATTAACATTCAGTACTTC | CASSQIGTAVINIQYF
. | few | TRBJ2-7 | TRBV20-1 | TGCAGTGCTAGCTATGGGGGCCCACAACGCGAGCAGTACTTC | CSASYGGPQREQYF
. | . | TRBJ2-3 | TRBV6-5 | TGTGCCAGCAGTTACTCTACCCCTGGCGGAGGGAGAGATACGCAGTATTTT | CASSYSTPGGGRDTQYF
. | . | TRBJ1-5 | TRBV7-9 | TGTGCCAGCAGCAAACAGGGTAGCAATCAGCCCCAGCATTTT | CASSKQGSNQPQHF
TRBD1 | few | TRBJ2-7 | TRBV27 | TGTGCCAGCAGTCCAAGACAGGGAAGGGCCTCCTACGAGCAGTACTTC | CASSPRQGRASYEQYF
. | . | TRBJ1-2 | TRBV2 | TGTGCCAGCATTTCCGACGGAGAAGGCTACACCTTC | CASISDGEGYTF
. | . | TRBJ1-1 | TRBV7-2 | TGTGCCAGCAGCTTTAGTGAGGACACTGAAGCTTTCTTT | CASSFSEDTEAFF
. | once | TRBJ2-5 | TRBV20-1 | TGCAGTGCTAGACGCAGTGTTGAAGAGACCCAGTACTTC | CSARRSVEETQYF
. | . | TRBJ2-3 | TRBV5-1 | TGCGCCAGCAGCTTTACACGGAGCACAGATGCGCGGTATTTT | CASSFTRSTDARYF
. | . | TRBJ2-3 | TRBV4-1 | TGCGCCAGCAGCCAATCCCCATGGGACTGGCAGTATTTT | CASSQSPWDWQYF